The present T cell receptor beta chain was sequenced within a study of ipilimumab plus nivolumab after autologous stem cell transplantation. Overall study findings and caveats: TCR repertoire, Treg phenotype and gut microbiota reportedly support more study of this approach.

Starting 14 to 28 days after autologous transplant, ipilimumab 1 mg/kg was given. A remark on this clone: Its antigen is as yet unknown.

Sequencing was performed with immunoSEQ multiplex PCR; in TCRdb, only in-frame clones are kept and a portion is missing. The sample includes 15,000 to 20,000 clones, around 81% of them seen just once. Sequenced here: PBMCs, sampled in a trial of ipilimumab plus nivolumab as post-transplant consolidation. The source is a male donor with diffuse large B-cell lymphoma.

In DNA, the CDR3 is TGTGCCAGCAGTAAGGGGAGCGGGGGGGCCCATGAGCAGTTCTTC. This sequence encodes CASSKGSGGAHEQFF. The chain carries TRBV2 and TRBJ2-1; 10 bases agree with TRBD2. V was clipped by 5 bases and J by 8 bases; unmatched bases: 9. Germline V gene lookup returns CDR1 SNHLY and CDR2 FYNNEI. The CDR3 consists of 15 residues.